This T cell receptor (beta chain) emerged from a study of post-analysis software for immune sequencing data. Study background: Progressive-relapsing, secondary progressive and relapsing-remitting multiple sclerosis were among the disease courses included. Study results and limitations: F measure grouped same-batch samples tightly together. Compared with controls, patients had more of five TRBV segments, including TRBV5-6, TRBV5-1 and TRBV20-1.

Every TCR beta cDNA library bore unique molecular identifiers. TCRdb re-derived calls from the PCR reads in MiXCR, one entry per CDR3 protein. The data show 650,000 to 900,000 distinct CDR3 sequences, about 43% seen once. This clonotype has only a few counts. Its antigen is not known. CDR3 length: 15 amino acids. V shed 1 base and J shed 7 bases, with 14 bases lying between them. CDR1 and CDR2 from the germline V gene are SGHTA and FQGNSA. The chain combines TRBV7-2 with TRBJ2-4; D is possibly TRBD1 or TRBD2 (5 bases each). Sequenced input: blood. This TCR was recovered from a girl between 5 and 17 years old with multiple sclerosis. CDR3 amino acids: CASSLGGGGGNIQYF. CDR3 nucleotide sequence: TGTGCCAGCAGCTTAGGGGGCGGAGGCGGGAACATTCAGTACTTC. The complete variable domain, with remaining parts taken from reference TRBV7-2 and TRBJ2-4, reads GAGVSQSPSNKVTEKGKDVELRCDPISGHTALYWYRQSLGQGLEFLIYFQGNSAPDKSGLPSDRFSAERTGGSVSTLTIQRTQQEDSAVYLCASSLGGGGGNIQYFGAGTRLSVL.